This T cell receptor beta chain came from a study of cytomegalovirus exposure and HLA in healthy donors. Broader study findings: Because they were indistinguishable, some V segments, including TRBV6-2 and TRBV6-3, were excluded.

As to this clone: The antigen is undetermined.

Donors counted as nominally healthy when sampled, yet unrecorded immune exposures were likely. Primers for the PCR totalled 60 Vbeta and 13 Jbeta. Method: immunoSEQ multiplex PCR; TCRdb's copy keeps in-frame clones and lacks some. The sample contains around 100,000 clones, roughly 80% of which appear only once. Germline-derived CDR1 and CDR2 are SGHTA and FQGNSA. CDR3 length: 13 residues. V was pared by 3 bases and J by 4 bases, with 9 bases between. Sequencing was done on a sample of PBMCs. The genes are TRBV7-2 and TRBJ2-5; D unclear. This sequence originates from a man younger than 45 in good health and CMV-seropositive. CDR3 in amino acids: CASSFAGTETQYF. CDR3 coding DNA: TGTGCCAGCAGCTTCGCAGGTACAGAGACCCAGTACTTC.